This TCR beta chain stems from a study of Tregs in tolerant kidney transplant recipients. Findings and caveats of the study: Findings come from small patient numbers and require larger validation. Tregs expanded with activated donor B cells seemed most donor-specific.

Unstimulated regulatory T cells (CD4+CD25+CD127-), CD4+CD25- non-regulatory cells, CD4 and CD8 cells were FACS-sorted from thawed PBMCs. This CDR3 spans 15 amino acids. The germline V gene encodes CDR1 SGHDT and CDR2 YYEEEE. V shed 7 bases and J 4 bases; nucleotides not matched to a gene: 13. This table comes from immunoSEQ multiplex PCR, and its TCRdb copy is limited to in-frame clones, with some not included. This table has 68,000 or so clones, 84% appearing once. Comments on this clone: Its cognate antigen is unknown.

The clonotype was recovered from a human donor in good health. The chain joins TRBV5-6 to TRBJ2-7; 8 bases align to TRBD2. Sequencing used CD4+ T cells from blood. CDR3 coding DNA: TGTGCCAGCGCCGCGGGGCCTAGCGGGTTGTACGAGCAGTACTTC. Its protein is CASAAGPSGLYEQYF.